This TCR beta chain was sequenced in a study of T cells after yellow fever vaccination. General study findings and limits: Researchers report a weaker secondary response that nonetheless peaked faster, day 5 versus 15. FACS-sorted repertoires might harbor abundant contaminating clonotypes from the bulk population.

With V trimmed by 4 bases and J by 6 bases, 10 bases remained unmatched. This CDR3 region has 15 residues. Per germline, CDR1 SEHNR and CDR2 FQNEAQ (reference sequence). In its sample, this clonotype was seen many times. Antigen unknown. The TCR cDNA carried a universal primer site and UMIs from 5'RACE template switching. One entry per CDR3 protein, called by TCRdb with MiXCR from the 5' RACE reads. The sample consists of about 220,000 distinct CDR3 sequences, more than 3% of them appearing once. Sequenced material: CD4+ T cells sorted from PBMCs, taken 10 days after the yellow fever booster vaccination. V usage is TRBV7-9 and J usage is TRBJ2-7; TRBD1 matches at 9 bases. The sequence derives from a man between 18 and 29 years old who received the YFV17D yellow fever vaccine. The CDR3 region is CASSSRTGATGEQYF. The CDR3 coding sequence is TGTGCCAGCAGCTCAAGGACAGGGGCGACGGGCGAGCAGTACTTC.